A selection of T cell receptor beta chains follows, all from one sample in a study of shared clonotypes between healthy human individuals. The protocol was immunoSEQ multiplex PCR, while the TCRdb copy is restricted to in-frame clones and leaves out a portion. The repertoire holds about 2.3 million clones, with about 92% as singletons. The sample consisted of naive CD4+ T cells from PBMCs. The receptors come from a man between 18 and 29 years old in good health. Some clones in this sample may be carry-over from other donors' samples. Both conserved end residues are part of each CDR3. The D gene is left open where the match is weak. Not every row has a clone size; where given, it reads once, few, many or a size class.

V gene	clone size	J gene	CDR3 length	D gene	CDR3 DNA	CDR3 protein
TRBV28	NA	TRBJ2-1	12	NA	TGTGCCAGCAGTTTGACGTATCATGAGCAGTTCTTC	CASSLTYHEQFF
TRBV19	NA	TRBJ2-1	13	NA	TGTGCCAGTAGAAAAGGACAGAACAATGAGCAGTTCTTC	CASRKGQNNEQFF
TRBV29-1	NA	TRBJ1-1	15	NA	TGCAGCGTTGAAAGGACGGGGTTAGAGGGGAGCGAAGCTTTCTTT	CSVERTGLEGSEAFF
TRBV5-1	NA	TRBJ1-2	14	TRBD1	TGCGCCAGCAGCCTAAGGACAGGGAACTATGGCTACACCTTC	CASSLRTGNYGYTF
TRBV6-5	NA	TRBJ2-5	15	TRBD2	TGTGCCAGCAGTAACCGGGGGGGTCGGCAAGAGACCCAGTACTTC	CASSNRGGRQETQYF
TRBV5-1	NA	TRBJ2-5	14	TRBD2	TGCGCCAGCAGCAGTAGCGGGACCCAAGAGACCCAGTACTTC	CASSSSGTQETQYF
TRBV7-2	NA	TRBJ2-3	14	TRBD1	TGTGCCAGCAGCCAGGGACAGGGGGCAGATACGCAGTATTTT	CASSQGQGADTQYF
TRBV5-1	few	TRBJ2-7	14	TRBD1	TGCGCCAGCAAGGAGGCCGGACAGGAGTACGAGCAGTACTTC	CASKEAGQEYEQYF
TRBV28	NA	TRBJ2-6	15	NA	TGTGCCAGCAGTTTACTCCGCTCTGGGGCCAACGTCCTGACTTTC	CASSLLRSGANVLTF
TRBV7-2	NA	TRBJ2-3	16	TRBD2	TGTGCCAGCAGCTTAGCCGGCGGGAGGGCGGCAGATACGCAGTATTTT	CASSLAGGRAADTQYF
TRBV25-1	NA	TRBJ1-1	14	TRBD1	TGTGCCAGCAGCACCGACTGGGACAGCTCTGAAGCTTTCTTT	CASSTDWDSSEAFF
TRBV29-1	NA	TRBJ2-1	11	NA	TGCAGCGTTTTATTGCCTATTGGGCAGTTCTTC	CSVLLPIGQFF
TRBV11-2	NA	TRBJ1-4	13	NA	TGTGCCAGCAGCCCCGAGCTAAATGAAAAACTGTTTTTT	CASSPELNEKLFF
TRBV7-8	NA	TRBJ2-3	16	NA	TGTGCCAGCAGCCTCGGTAATAGCGGTAGCACAGATACGCAGTATTTT	CASSLGNSGSTDTQYF